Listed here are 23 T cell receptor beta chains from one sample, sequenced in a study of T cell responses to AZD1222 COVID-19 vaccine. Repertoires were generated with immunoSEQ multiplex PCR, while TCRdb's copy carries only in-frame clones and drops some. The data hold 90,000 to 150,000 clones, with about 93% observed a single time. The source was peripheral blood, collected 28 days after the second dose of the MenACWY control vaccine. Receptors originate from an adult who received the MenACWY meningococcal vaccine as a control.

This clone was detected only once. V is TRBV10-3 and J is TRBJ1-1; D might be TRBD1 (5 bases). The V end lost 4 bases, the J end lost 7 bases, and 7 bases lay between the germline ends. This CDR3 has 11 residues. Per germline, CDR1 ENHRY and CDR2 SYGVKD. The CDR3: CAISGGVEAFF. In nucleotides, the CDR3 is TGTGCCATCAGTGGGGGGGTTGAAGCTTTCTTT.

CDR3 bases: TGTGCCAGCAGCTTTGAGATCGGGACAGGGGCCTACGAGCAGTACTTC. Its translation is CASSFEIGTGAYEQYF. The V call is TRBV7-9, the J call TRBJ2-7; 10 bases are shared with TRBD1. CDR1 and CDR2 (germline): SEHNR, FQNEAQ (reference sequence). This CDR3 is built from 16 residues. The J segment lost 2 bases and the V segment lost 3 bases, leaving 7 bases of the junction unmatched.

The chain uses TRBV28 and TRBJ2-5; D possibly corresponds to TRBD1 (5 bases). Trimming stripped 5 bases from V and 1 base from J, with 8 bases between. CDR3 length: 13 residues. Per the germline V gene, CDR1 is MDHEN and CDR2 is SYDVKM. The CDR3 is CASSPRVQETQYF. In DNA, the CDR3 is TGTGCCAGCAGTCCCAGGGTCCAAGAGACCCAGTACTTC.

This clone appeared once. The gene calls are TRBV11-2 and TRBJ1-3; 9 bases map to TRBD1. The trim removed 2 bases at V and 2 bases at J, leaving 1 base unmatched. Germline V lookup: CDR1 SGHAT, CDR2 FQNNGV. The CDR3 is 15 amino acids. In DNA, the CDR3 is TGTGCCAGCAGCTTAAGGGACAGGGCTGGAAACACCATATATTTT. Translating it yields CASSLRDRAGNTIYF.

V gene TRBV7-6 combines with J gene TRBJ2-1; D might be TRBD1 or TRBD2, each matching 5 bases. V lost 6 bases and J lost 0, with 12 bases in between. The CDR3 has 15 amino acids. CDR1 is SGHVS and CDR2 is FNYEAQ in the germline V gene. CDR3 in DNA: TGTGCCAGCAGTCGGTCGGGGACCTCCTACAATGAGCAGTTCTTC. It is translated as CASSRSGTSYNEQFF.

CDR3 protein: CASSMTGGYNEQFF. CDR3 DNA sequence: TGTGCCAGCAGTATGACAGGGGGATACAATGAGCAGTTCTTC. The gene calls are TRBV6-5 and TRBJ2-1; 9 bases agree with TRBD1. Germline CDR1 MNHEY, CDR2 SVGAGI. The CDR3 length is 14 residues. The ends lost 5 bases at V and 4 bases at J; junction bases unmatched: 3.

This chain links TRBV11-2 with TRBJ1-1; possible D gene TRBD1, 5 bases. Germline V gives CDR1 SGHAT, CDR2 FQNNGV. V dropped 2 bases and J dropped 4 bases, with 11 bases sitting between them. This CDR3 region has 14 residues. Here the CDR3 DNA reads TGTGCCAGCAGCTTAAACGGGGGGGGCACTGAAGCTTTCTTT. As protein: CASSLNGGGTEAFF.

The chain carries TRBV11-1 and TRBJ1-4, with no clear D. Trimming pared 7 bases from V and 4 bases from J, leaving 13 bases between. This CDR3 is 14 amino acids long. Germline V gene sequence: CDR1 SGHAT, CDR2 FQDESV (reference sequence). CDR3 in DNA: TGTGCCAGCAAGGAGGAAAGATATAATGAAAAACTGTTTTTT. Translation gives CASKEERYNEKLFF. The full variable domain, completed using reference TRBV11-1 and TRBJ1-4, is EAEVAQSPRYKITEKSQAVAFWCDPISGHATLYWYRQILGQGPELLVQFQDESVVDDSQLPKDRFSAERLKGVDSTLKIQPAELGDSAMYLCASKEERYNEKLFFGSGTQLSVL.

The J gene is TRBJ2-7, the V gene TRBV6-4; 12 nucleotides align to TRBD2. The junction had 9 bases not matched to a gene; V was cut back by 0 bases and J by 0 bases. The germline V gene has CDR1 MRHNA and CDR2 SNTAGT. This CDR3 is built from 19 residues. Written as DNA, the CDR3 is TGTGCCAGCAGTGACTCAAGACTAGCGGGAGTCCAGGTCTCCTACGAGCAGTACTTC. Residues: CASSDSRLAGVQVSYEQYF.

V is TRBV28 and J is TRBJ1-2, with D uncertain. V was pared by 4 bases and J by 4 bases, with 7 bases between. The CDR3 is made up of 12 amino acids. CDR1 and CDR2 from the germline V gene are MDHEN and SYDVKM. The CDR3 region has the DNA TGTGCCAGCAGTTCTGTGACCTATGGCTACACCTTC. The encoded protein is CASSSVTYGYTF.

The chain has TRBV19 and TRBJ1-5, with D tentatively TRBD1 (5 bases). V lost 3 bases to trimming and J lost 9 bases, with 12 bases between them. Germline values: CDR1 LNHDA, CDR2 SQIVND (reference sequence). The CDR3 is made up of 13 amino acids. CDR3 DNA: TGTGCCAGTAGTATGACGCAGGGTACGCCCCAGCATTTT. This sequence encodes CASSMTQGTPQHF.

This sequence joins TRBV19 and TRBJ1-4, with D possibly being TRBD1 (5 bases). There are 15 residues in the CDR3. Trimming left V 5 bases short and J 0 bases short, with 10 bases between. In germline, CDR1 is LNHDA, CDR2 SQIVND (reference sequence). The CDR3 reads CASSRSGTTNEKLFF. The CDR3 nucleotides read TGTGCCAGTAGTCGTTCAGGGACAACTAATGAAAAACTGTTTTTT.

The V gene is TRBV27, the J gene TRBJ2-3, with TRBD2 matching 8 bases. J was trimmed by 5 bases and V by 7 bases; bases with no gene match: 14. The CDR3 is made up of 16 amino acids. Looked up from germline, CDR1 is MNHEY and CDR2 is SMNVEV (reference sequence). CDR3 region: CASTVQPTGGIDTQYF. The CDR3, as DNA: TGTGCCAGCACCGTTCAACCAACGGGAGGGATAGATACGCAGTATTTT.

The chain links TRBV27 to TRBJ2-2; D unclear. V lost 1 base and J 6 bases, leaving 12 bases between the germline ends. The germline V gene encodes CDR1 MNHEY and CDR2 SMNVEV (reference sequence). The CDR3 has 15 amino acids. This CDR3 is CASSLYGEPSGELFF. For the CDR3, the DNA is TGTGCCAGCAGTTTATATGGTGAGCCCTCCGGGGAGCTGTTTTTT.

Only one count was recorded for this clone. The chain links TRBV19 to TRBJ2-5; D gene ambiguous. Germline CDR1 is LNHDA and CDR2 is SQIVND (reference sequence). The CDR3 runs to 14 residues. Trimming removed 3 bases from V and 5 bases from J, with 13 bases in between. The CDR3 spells CASSISGRRETQYF. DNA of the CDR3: TGTGCCAGTAGTATCTCGGGCAGGCGGGAGACCCAGTACTTC.

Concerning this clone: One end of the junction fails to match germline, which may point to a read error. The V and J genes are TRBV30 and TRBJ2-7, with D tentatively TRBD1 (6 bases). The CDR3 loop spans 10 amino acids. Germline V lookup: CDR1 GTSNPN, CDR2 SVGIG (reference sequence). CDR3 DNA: TGTGCTTTGTTGGTAGGGACAACATTCTTC. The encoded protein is CALLVGTTFF.

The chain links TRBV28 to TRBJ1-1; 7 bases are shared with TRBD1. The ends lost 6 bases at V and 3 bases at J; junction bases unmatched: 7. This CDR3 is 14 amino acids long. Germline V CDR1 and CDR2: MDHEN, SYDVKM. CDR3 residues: CASRPGGLYTEAFF. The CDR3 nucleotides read TGTGCCAGCAGGCCAGGGGGTCTCTACACTGAAGCTTTCTTT.

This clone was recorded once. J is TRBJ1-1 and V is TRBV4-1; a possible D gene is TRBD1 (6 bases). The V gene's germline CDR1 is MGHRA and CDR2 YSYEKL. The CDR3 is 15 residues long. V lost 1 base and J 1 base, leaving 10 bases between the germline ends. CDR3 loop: CASSQGGRGNTEAFF. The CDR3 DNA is TGCGCCAGCAGCCAAGGTGGCAGGGGGAACACTGAAGCTTTCTTT.

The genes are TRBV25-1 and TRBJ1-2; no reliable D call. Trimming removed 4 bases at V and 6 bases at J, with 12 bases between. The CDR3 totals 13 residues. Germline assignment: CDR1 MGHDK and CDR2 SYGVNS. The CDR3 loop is CASSGTRLHGYTF. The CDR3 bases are TGTGCCAGCAGTGGAACCAGGCTCCATGGCTACACCTTC.

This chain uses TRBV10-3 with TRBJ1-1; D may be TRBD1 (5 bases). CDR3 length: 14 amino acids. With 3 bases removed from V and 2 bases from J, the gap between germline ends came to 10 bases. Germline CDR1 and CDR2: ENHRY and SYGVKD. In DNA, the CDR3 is TGTGCCATCAGTGAAAGGGGAGCCAACACTGAAGCTTTCTTT. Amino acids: CAISERGANTEAFF.

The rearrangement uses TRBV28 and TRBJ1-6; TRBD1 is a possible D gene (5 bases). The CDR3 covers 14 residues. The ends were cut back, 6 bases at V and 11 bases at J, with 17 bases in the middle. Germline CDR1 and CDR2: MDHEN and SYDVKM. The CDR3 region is CASSKGRAPPPLHF. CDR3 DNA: TGTGCCAGCAGCAAGGGCAGGGCCCCGCCACCCCTCCACTTT.

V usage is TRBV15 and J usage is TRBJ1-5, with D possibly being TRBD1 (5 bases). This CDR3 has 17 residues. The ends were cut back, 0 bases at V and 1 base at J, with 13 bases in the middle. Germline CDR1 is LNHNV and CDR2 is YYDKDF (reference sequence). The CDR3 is CATSRDRQYGSNQPQHF. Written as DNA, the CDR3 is TGTGCCACCAGCAGAGATCGACAGTATGGGAGCAATCAGCCCCAGCATTTT.

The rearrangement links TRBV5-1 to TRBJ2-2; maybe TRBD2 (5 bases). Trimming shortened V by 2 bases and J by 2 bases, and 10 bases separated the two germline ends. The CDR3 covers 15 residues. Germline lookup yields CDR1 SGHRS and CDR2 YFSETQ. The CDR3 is CASSLVALNTGELFF. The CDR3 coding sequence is TGCGCCAGCAGCTTAGTAGCGCTTAACACCGGGGAGCTGTTTTTT.